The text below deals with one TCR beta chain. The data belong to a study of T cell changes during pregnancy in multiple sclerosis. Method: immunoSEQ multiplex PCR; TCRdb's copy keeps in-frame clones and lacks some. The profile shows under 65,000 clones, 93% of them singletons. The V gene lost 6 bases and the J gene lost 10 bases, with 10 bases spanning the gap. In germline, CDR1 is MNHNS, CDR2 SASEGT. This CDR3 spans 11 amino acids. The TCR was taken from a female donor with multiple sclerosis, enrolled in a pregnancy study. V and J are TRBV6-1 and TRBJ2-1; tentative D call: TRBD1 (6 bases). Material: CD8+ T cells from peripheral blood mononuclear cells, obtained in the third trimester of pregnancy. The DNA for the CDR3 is TGTGCCAGCAGAGCTAGGGGGGAGCAGTTCTTC. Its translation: CASRARGEQFF.